This T cell receptor (beta chain) stems from a study of blood T cell repertoires in COVID-19. The wider study: There were acute and convalescent COVID-19 samples, and they came from the United States, Italy and Spain.

This clone was counted at least ten times. Authors' methods: Amplifying reference gene primers gave estimates of nucleated cell counts. Produced via immunoSEQ multiplex PCR; TCRdb's table is partial and in-frame only. V and J calls and clone size are those listed in that table; D and trimming were worked out from the DNA. The data contain 140,000 to 150,000 clones, 75% to 90% of them singletons. The CDR3 has 13 residues. The germline V and J ends were trimmed by 8 bases and 0 bases, with 7 bases remaining between them. Germline V gene sequence: CDR1 MNHNY, CDR2 SVGAGI (reference sequence). The clonotype was recovered from a man between 60 and 70 years old with active or convalescent COVID-19. The chain combines TRBV6-6 with TRBJ1-4, with D unclear. Sequenced sample: peripheral blood. CDR3 in DNA: TGTGCCAGCTCCCCTGCAACTAATGAAAAACTGTTTTTT. Its translation is CASSPATNEKLFF.